This paragraph covers one T cell receptor beta chain sequence. Its cognate antigen is unknown. Sequencing was performed with immunoSEQ multiplex PCR; in TCRdb, only in-frame clones are kept and a portion is missing. Of roughly 250,000 clones in the sample, 70% are singletons; the top ten hold approximately 15%. The CDR3 extends over 15 amino acids. V lost 0 bases and J lost 3, with 11 bases in between. CDR1 MNHNY and CDR2 SVGAGI come from the germline V gene (reference sequence). The entry originates in a study of cytotoxic CD8 clonotypes in ibrutinib-treated CLL. Study findings and constraints: Clonality showed a rise at ibrutinib response that reversed toward baseline at progression. Circulating CD8+ T-cell counts were tracked by baseline clonality, which exceeded that of age-matched healthy donors. Few clonotypes were public, and these shrank or held steady under treatment.

The material was PBMCs, obtained after 24 months of ibrutinib treatment. This chain joins TRBV6-6 and TRBJ2-5; no clear D. This receptor was identified in a human donor with chronic lymphocytic leukemia. CDR3 coding DNA: TGTGCCAGCAGTTACTCGATGGGCCAAGAAGAGACCCAGTACTTC. It is translated as CASSYSMGQEETQYF.